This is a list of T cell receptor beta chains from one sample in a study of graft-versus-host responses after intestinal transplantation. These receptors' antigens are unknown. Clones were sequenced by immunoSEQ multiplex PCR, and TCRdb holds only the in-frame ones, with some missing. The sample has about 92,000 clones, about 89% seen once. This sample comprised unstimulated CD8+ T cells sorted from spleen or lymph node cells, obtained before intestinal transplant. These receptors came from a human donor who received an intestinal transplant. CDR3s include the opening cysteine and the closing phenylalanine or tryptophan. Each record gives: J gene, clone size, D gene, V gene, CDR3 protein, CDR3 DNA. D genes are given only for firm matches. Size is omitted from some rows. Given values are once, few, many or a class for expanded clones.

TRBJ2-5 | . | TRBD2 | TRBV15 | CATSASGDPRTQYF | TGTGCCACCAGCGCTAGCGGGGACCCAAGGACCCAGTACTTC
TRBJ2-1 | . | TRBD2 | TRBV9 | CASSAPSGGAWGEQFF | TGTGCCAGCAGCGCGCCTAGCGGGGGGGCCTGGGGTGAGCAGTTCTTC
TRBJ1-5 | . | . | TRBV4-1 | CASSLNSGQPQHF | TGCGCCAGCAGCCTAAATAGCGGGCAGCCCCAGCATTTT
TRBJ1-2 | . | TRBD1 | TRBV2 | CASITGEYGYTF | TGTGCCAGCATCACAGGGGAGTATGGCTACACCTTC
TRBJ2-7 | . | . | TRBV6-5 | CASSYGYWGTYEQYF | TGTGCCAGCAGCTACGGGTATTGGGGGACCTACGAGCAGTACTTC
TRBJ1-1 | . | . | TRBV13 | CASSFRAFTEAFF | TGTGCCAGCAGCTTTCGGGCGTTCACTGAAGCTTTCTTT
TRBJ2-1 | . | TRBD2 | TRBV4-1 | CASSPEGPLAGALLGDEQFF | TGCGCCAGCAGCCCCGAGGGGCCCCTAGCGGGAGCCCTCCTTGGGGATGAGCAGTTCTTC
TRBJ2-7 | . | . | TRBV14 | CASSQDTRTYEQYF | TGTGCCAGCAGCCAAGATACTAGAACCTACGAGCAGTACTTC
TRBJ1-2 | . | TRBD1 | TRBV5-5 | CASSLVPQGAGYYGYTF | TGTGCCAGCAGCTTGGTGCCACAGGGGGCTGGATACTATGGCTACACCTTC
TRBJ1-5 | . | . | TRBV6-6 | CASSYYLDRNQPQHF | TGTGCCAGCAGTTACTACCTTGACAGAAATCAGCCCCAGCATTTT
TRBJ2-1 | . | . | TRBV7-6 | CASSFTPAYNEQFF | TGTGCCAGCAGCTTTACCCCAGCCTACAATGAGCAGTTCTTC
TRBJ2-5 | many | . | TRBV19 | CASSRDPRRPRETQYF | TGTGCCAGTAGTAGGGATCCGCGACGCCCCAGGGAGACCCAGTACTTC
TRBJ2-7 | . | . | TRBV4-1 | CASSQEGSGGGSYEQYF | TGCGCCAGCAGCCAAGAAGGTTCCGGGGGTGGCTCCTACGAGCAGTACTTC
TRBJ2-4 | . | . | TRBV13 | CASSSVSKNIQYF | TGTGCCAGTAGCTCGGTTAGCAAAAACATTCAGTACTTC
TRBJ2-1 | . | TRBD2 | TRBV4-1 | CTSRSGNNEQFF | TGCACCAGCCGTAGCGGGAACAATGAGCAGTTCTTC
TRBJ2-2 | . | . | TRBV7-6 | CASSPYTSNTGELFF | TGTGCCAGCAGCCCTTATACAAGTAACACCGGGGAGCTGTTTTTT
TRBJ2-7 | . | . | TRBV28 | CASSGDPYEQYF | TGTGCCAGCAGTGGGGACCCCTACGAGCAGTACTTC